This TCR beta chain was sequenced in a study of brain T cells in children with intractable seizures. Study outcomes and limitations: Patients' HCMV serostatus was unknown; virus specificity rests on CDR3 similarity alone.

Time point in this sample: blood from clinic visit 5 months post-surgery; TSC patient then seizure free. In the case of this clone: Its target is unknown.

Germline assignment: CDR1 LGHDT and CDR2 YNNKEL (reference sequence). V dropped 0 bases and J dropped 5 bases, with 13 bases sitting between them. There are 15 residues in the CDR3. This table comes from immunoSEQ multiplex PCR, and its TCRdb copy is limited to in-frame clones, with some not included. The sample shows 300,000 to 400,000 clones, 93% of them seen only once. Sequencing used peripheral blood, obtained roughly 5 months after surgery. The chain employs TRBV3-1 (or the pseudogene TRBV3-2) and TRBJ1-1, with D unresolved. The TCR sequence derives from a boy younger than two with tuberous sclerosis and intractable seizures. For the CDR3, the DNA is TGTGCCAGCAGCCAAGATGGAGGTTTTGGTACTGAAGCTTTCTTT. Amino acid sequence: CASSQDGGFGTEAFF.